A single sample gave rise to the 20 T cell receptor beta chains below, sequenced in a study of shared clonotypes between healthy human individuals. The data were produced by immunoSEQ multiplex PCR, yet TCRdb's version contains in-frame clones alone and is incomplete. The profile shows 2 million to 2.5 million clones, more than 85% of them singletons. Sequenced material: naive CD4+ T cells from PBMCs. Subset indicated: CD45RA+ positively selected. These receptors all stem from a man younger than 35 in good health. Some clones in this sample may be carry-over from other donors' samples.

This sequence joins TRBV18 and TRBJ2-2; TRBD1 is a possible D gene (5 bases). The CDR3 has 17 residues. Germline CDR1 and CDR2: KGHSH and LQKENI. The V end was cut by 2 bases, the J end by 0 bases, with 13 bases between. The CDR3 protein is CASSPIYQGANTGELFF. The CDR3 DNA follows: TGTGCCAGCTCACCAATTTATCAGGGCGCGAACACCGGGGAGCTGTTTTTT. The variable domain in full, completed from reference TRBV18 and TRBJ2-2, reads NAGVMQNPRHLVRRRGQEARLRCSPMKGHSHVYWYRQLPEEGLKFMVYLQKENIIDESGMPKERFSAEFPKEGPSILRIQQVVRGDSAAYFCASSPIYQGANTGELFFGEGSRLTVL.

This clone appeared once. V and J are TRBV5-1 and TRBJ2-2; 10 nucleotides agree with TRBD2. The germline V gene encodes CDR1 SGHRS and CDR2 YFSETQ. This CDR3 comprises 15 residues. Trimming at V came to 1 base and at J to 7 bases, leaving 4 bases not matched to a gene. CDR3 DNA: TGCGCCAGCAGCTTGCTAGCGGGAGCCGACGGGGAGCTGTTTTTT. Its translation is CASSLLAGADGELFF.

The chain has TRBV2 and TRBJ2-5, with D possibly matching TRBD2 (5 bases). Trimming left V 4 bases short and J 5 bases short, with 14 bases between. There are 14 residues in the CDR3. Germline V lookup: CDR1 SNHLY, CDR2 FYNNEI. The CDR3 sequence: CASSGLSTVETQYF. The CDR3 DNA reads TGTGCCAGCAGTGGACTATCCACAGTGGAGACCCAGTACTTC.

This clone was observed a single time. The genes are TRBV7-8 and TRBJ2-2, with 8 nucleotides matching TRBD2. The length of the CDR3 is 14 residues. CDR1 is SGHVS and CDR2 is FQNEAQ in the germline V gene. V shed 5 bases, J shed 3 bases, and the junction held 2 bases outside the gene matches. CDR3 in DNA: TGTGCCAGCAGCGTACTAGCGGACACCGGGGAGCTGTTTTTT. Its protein product is CASSVLADTGELFF.

The genes are TRBV5-1 and TRBJ2-7, with D possibly matching TRBD1 (6 bases). This CDR3 is 15 amino acids long. CDR1 and CDR2 from the germline V gene are SGHRS and YFSETQ. Trimming removed 0 bases at V and 5 bases at J, with 15 bases between. This CDR3 reads CASSLVLGQTDEQYF. DNA of the CDR3: TGCGCCAGCAGCTTGGTGCTTGGACAGACGGACGAGCAGTACTTC.

V usage is TRBV7-8 and J usage is TRBJ2-2; D unclear. Germline-derived CDR1 and CDR2 are SGHVS and FQNEAQ. Between the trimmed V and J ends, which lost 4 bases and 7 bases, there was a span of 13 bases. The CDR3 consists of 14 residues. The CDR3 nucleotides are TGTGCCAGCAGCTGGGGAATCTGGATCGGGGAGCTGTTTTTT. Its protein is CASSWGIWIGELFF. Variable domain in full (rest from reference TRBV7-8 and TRBJ2-2): GAGVSQSPRYKVAKRGQDVALRCDPISGHVSLFWYQQALGQGPEFLTYFQNEAQLDKSGLPSDRFFAERPEGSVSTLKIQRTQQEDSAVYLCASSWGIWIGELFFGEGSRLTVL.

The rearrangement links TRBV5-1 to TRBJ1-1; D is perhaps TRBD1 (5 bases). The CDR3 consists of 15 residues. Germline assignment: CDR1 SGHRS and CDR2 YFSETQ. Trimming took off 0 bases at V and 1 base at J, with 10 bases between the two ends. The CDR3 region is CASSLGGGRNTEAFF. The CDR3 region has the DNA TGCGCCAGCAGCTTGGGTGGGGGGAGGAACACTGAAGCTTTCTTT.

The genes are TRBV2 and TRBJ2-7, with 8 nucleotides matching TRBD1. Germline values: CDR1 SNHLY, CDR2 FYNNEI. The CDR3 contains 15 residues. V was clipped by 1 base and J by 3 bases; unmatched bases: 5. The CDR3 sequence: CASSEGRTGRYEQYF. As DNA, the CDR3 is TGTGCCAGCAGTGAAGGTAGGACAGGGCGCTACGAGCAGTACTTC.

The V call is TRBV7-3, the J call TRBJ1-3, with a possible D match to TRBD1 (6 bases). Trimming pared 3 bases from V and 9 bases from J, leaving 15 bases between. CDR3 length: 14 residues. Looked up from germline, CDR1 is SGHTA and CDR2 is FQGTGA. CDR3 nucleotide sequence: TGTGCCAGCAGCTTGGCCGGGGGCTCGGGCACCATATATTTT. This gives the protein CASSLAGGSGTIYF.

The CDR3 spells CASSLRRDSYNEQFF. The CDR3 DNA is TGTGCCAGCAGCTTAAGGCGGGACTCCTACAATGAGCAGTTCTTC. This chain joins TRBV7-7 and TRBJ2-1; D is possibly TRBD2 (6 bases). V gave up 2 bases and J gave up 0 bases, with 8 bases separating them. The V gene's germline CDR1 is SSHAT and CDR2 FNYEAQ (reference sequence). The CDR3 length is 15 residues.

This chain joins TRBV4-1 and TRBJ1-5; possibly TRBD1 for D (5 bases). This CDR3 region has 15 residues. Germline V gives CDR1 MGHRA, CDR2 YSYEKL. V was cut by 4 bases and J by 7 bases, with 17 bases left in between. CDR3 in amino acids: CASSREGQGWQPQHF. CDR3 DNA: TGCGCCAGCAGCCGAGAGGGGCAGGGCTGGCAGCCCCAGCATTTT.

This chain uses TRBV18 with TRBJ2-1; D is possibly TRBD2 (5 bases). Germline loops: CDR1 KGHSH, CDR2 LQKENI. The CDR3 loop spans 15 amino acids. The V gene lost 3 bases and the J gene lost 6 bases, with 15 bases spanning the gap. The CDR3 sequence: CASSPWGAQSNEQFF. CDR3 nucleotides: TGTGCCAGCTCACCCTGGGGAGCCCAAAGCAATGAGCAGTTCTTC.

The count of this clone is one. Other nucleotide sequences in the sample specify the same CDR3. The V and J genes are TRBV18 and TRBJ2-5; the match to TRBD1 covers 7 bases. The ends lost 2 bases at V and 5 bases at J; junction bases unmatched: 2. Per germline, CDR1 KGHSH and CDR2 LQKENI. This CDR3 comprises 13 residues. The CDR3: CASSPGRGETQYF. In DNA form, the CDR3 reads TGTGCCAGCTCACCAGGCAGGGGGGAGACCCAGTACTTC. The full variable domain, completed using reference TRBV18 and TRBJ2-5, is NAGVMQNPRHLVRRRGQEARLRCSPMKGHSHVYWYRQLPEEGLKFMVYLQKENIIDESGMPKERFSAEFPKEGPSILRIQQVVRGDSAAYFCASSPGRGETQYFGPGTRLLVL.

Points on this clone: Other DNA sequences in this specimen translate into the identical CDR3. The V call is TRBV28, the J call TRBJ2-4, with 8 bases that match TRBD1. CDR1 is MDHEN and CDR2 is SYDVKM in the germline V gene. Trimming removed 5 bases from V and 1 base from J; junction bases left unmatched: 4. This CDR3 spans 15 amino acids. The CDR3 bases are TGTGCCAGCAGTCTCCGGACAGGGGCCAAAAACATTCAGTACTTC. Protein product: CASSLRTGAKNIQYF.

V and J are TRBV10-3 and TRBJ1-2; D may be TRBD1 (6 bases). This CDR3 spans 14 amino acids. In germline, CDR1 is ENHRY, CDR2 SYGVKD. V lost 6 bases to trimming and J lost 5 bases, with 16 bases between them. The CDR3: CAISADSLGYGYTF. The CDR3 DNA sequence: TGTGCCATCAGCGCGGACAGCCTGGGATATGGCTACACCTTC.

V is TRBV15 and J is TRBJ2-7; perhaps D is TRBD1 or TRBD2 (6 bases each). This CDR3 contains 16 residues. Trimming pared 0 bases from V and 3 bases from J, leaving 15 bases between. From germline, CDR1 is LNHNV and CDR2 YYDKDF (reference sequence). This chain's CDR3 is CATSRDLGGLVYEQYF. The CDR3 coding sequence is TGTGCCACCAGCAGAGATCTTGGGGGGCTCGTCTACGAGCAGTACTTC.

The chain links TRBV14 to TRBJ2-1; 14 positions agree with TRBD2. Germline lookup yields CDR1 SGHDN and CDR2 FVKESK. V was pared by 2 bases and J by 2 bases, with 8 bases of the junction left unmatched. CDR3 length: 19 residues. The CDR3 nucleotides are TGTGCCAGCAGCCAACGACTAGCGGGAGGGCCGGGGACCTACAATGAGCAGTTCTTC. Translated: CASSQRLAGGPGTYNEQFF.

The V gene is TRBV18, the J gene TRBJ1-1, with unresolved D. V was cut by 3 bases and J by 3 bases, with 14 bases left in between. The CDR3 length is 15 residues. Per the germline V gene, CDR1 is KGHSH and CDR2 is LQKENI. CDR3 coding DNA: TGTGCCAGCTCACCCGGGGTCGTCGGGGACACTGAAGCTTTCTTT. It is translated as CASSPGVVGDTEAFF.

This chain joins TRBV10-2 and TRBJ2-3; 9 bases fit TRBD2. Per germline, CDR1 WSHSY and CDR2 SAAADI. Trimming removed 0 bases from V and 2 bases from J; junction bases left unmatched: 6. This CDR3 has 17 residues. The CDR3 nucleotides read TGCGCCAGCAGTGAGTCTTCGAGACTAGCGGACACAGATACGCAGTATTTT. This translates into CASSESSRLADTDTQYF.

The chain uses TRBV7-2 and TRBJ1-2; the D is unclear. The germline gives CDR1 SGHTA, CDR2 FQGNSA. CDR3 length: 16 amino acids. The V gene lost 0 bases and the J gene lost 4 bases, with 15 bases spanning the gap. In nucleotides, the CDR3 is TGTGCCAGCAGCTTAGCCACCGGAAACTCGTTCTATGGCTACACCTTC. It codes for CASSLATGNSFYGYTF.